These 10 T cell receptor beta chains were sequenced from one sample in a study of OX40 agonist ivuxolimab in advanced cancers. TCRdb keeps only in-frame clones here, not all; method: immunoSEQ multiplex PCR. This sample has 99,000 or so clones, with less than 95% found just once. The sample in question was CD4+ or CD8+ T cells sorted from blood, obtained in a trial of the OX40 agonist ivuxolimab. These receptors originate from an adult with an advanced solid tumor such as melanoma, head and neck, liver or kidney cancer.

The CDR3 DNA is TGTGCCAGCAGCCCCCGGACAGGGGGCGGTAACACTGAAGCTTTCTTT. Translation: CASSPRTGGGNTEAFF. The chain joins TRBV9 to TRBJ1-1; 11 nucleotides align to TRBD1. With 4 bases clipped from V and 2 bases from J, the junction kept 7 bases outside the gene matches. Germline V gene lookup returns CDR1 SGDLS and CDR2 YYNGEE. The CDR3 contains 16 residues.

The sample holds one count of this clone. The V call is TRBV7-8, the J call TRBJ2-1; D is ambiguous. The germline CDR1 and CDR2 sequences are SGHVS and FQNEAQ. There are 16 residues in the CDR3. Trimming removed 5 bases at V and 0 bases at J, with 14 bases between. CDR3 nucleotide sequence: TGTGCCAGCAGCCAGCGTCTACAGAGCTCCTACAATGAGCAGTTCTTC. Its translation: CASSQRLQSSYNEQFF. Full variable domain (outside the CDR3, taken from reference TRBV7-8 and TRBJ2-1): GAGVSQSPRYKVAKRGQDVALRCDPISGHVSLFWYQQALGQGPEFLTYFQNEAQLDKSGLPSDRFFAERPEGSVSTLKIQRTQQEDSAVYLCASSQRLQSSYNEQFFGPGTRLTVL.

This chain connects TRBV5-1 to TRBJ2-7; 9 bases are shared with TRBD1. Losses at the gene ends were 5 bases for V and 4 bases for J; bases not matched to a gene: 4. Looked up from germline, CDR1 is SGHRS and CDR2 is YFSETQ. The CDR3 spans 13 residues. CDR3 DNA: TGCGCCAGCAGGACTGGACAGGGGTACGAGCAGTACTTC. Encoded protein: CASRTGQGYEQYF. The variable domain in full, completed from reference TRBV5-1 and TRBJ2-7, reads KAGVTQTPRYLIKTRGQQVTLSCSPISGHRSVSWYQQTPGQGLQFLFEYFSETQRNKGNFPGRFSGRQFSNSRSEMNVSTLELGDSALYLCASRTGQGYEQYFGPGTRLTVT.

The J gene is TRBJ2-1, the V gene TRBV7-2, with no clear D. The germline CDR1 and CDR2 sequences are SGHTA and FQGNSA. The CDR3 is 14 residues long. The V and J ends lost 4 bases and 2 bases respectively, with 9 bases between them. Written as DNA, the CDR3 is TGTGCCAGCAGCTCGGACCCTACCTACAATGAGCAGTTCTTC. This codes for CASSSDPTYNEQFF.

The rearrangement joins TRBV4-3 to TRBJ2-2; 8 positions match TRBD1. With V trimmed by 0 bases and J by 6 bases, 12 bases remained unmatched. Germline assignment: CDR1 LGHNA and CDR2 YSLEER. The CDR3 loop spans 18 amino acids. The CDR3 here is CASSQDWGAGGAAGELFF. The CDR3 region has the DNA TGCGCCAGCAGCCAAGATTGGGGGGCAGGGGGCGCCGCCGGGGAGCTGTTTTTT.

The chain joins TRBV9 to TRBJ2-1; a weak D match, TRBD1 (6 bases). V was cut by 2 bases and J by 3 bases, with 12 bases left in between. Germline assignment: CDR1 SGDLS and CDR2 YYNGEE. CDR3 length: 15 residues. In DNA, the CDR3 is TGTGCCAGCAGCGTTAATGGACAGAGCTACAATGAGCAGTTCTTC. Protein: CASSVNGQSYNEQFF.

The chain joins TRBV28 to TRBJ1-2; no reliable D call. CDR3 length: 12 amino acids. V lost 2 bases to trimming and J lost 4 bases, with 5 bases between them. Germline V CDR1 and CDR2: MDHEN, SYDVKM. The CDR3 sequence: CASSLSAYGYTF. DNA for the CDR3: TGTGCCAGCAGTTTAAGCGCCTATGGCTACACCTTC.

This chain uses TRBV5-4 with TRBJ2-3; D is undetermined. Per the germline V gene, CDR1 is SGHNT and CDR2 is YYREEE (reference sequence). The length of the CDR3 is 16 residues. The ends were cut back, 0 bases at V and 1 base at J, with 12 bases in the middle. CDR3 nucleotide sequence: TGTGCCAGCAGCTTGGAGGCCCTTGTAGGCACAGATACGCAGTATTTT. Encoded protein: CASSLEALVGTDTQYF.

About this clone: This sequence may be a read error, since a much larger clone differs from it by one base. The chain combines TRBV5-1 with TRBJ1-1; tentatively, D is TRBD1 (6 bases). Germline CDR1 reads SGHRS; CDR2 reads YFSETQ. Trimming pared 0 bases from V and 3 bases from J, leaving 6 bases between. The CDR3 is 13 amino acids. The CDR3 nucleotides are TGCGCCAGCAGCTTGGACAGGGACACTGAAGCTTTCTTT. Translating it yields CASSLDRDTEAFF. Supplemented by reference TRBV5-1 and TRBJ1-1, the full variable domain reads KAGVTQTPRYLIKTRGQQVTLSCSPISGHRSVSWYQQTPGQGLQFLFEYFSETQRNKGNFPGRFSGRQFSNSRSEMNVSTLELGDSALYLCASSLDRDTEAFFGQGTRLTVV.

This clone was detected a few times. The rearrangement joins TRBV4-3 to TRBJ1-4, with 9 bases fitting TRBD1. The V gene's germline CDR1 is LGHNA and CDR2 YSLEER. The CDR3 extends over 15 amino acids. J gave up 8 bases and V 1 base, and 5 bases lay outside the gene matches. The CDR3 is CASSQVGDRDEKLFF. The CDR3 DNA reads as TGCGCCAGCAGCCAAGTGGGGGACAGGGACGAAAAACTGTTTTTT.